A selection of T cell receptor beta chains follows, all from one sample in a study of blood T cell repertoires in COVID-19. Produced via immunoSEQ multiplex PCR; TCRdb's table is partial and in-frame only. The sample has a few hundred thousand clones; around nine tenths are singletons. Sequencing was done on a sample of peripheral blood. The receptors were sampled from a woman between 25 and 40 years old with COVID-19, enrolled during active disease. CDR3s include the opening cysteine and the closing phenylalanine or tryptophan. Each record gives: V gene, D gene, J gene, clone size, CDR3 DNA, CDR3 protein. The D gene is left open where the match is weak. Clone size is not always given. Where it is, it says once, few, many or a class for expanded clones.

V gene: TRBV6-4
D gene: TRBD2
J gene: TRBJ2-1
clone size: -
CDR3 DNA: TGTGCCAGCAGTAATAGCGGGGGGGCATCCGGTGAGCAGTTCTTC
CDR3 protein: CASSNSGGASGEQFF

V gene: TRBV6-5
D gene: TRBD1
J gene: TRBJ1-1
clone size: -
CDR3 DNA: TGTGCCAGCAGTTCCGACAGGGGGTGGTCTGAAGCTTTCTTT
CDR3 protein: CASSSDRGWSEAFF

V gene: TRBV20-1
D gene: -
J gene: TRBJ2-7
clone size: -
CDR3 DNA: TGCAGTGCTAGCGACCCGCGGGAGCAGTACTTC
CDR3 protein: CSASDPREQYF

V gene: TRBV18
D gene: TRBD1
J gene: TRBJ2-2
clone size: -
CDR3 DNA: TGTGCCAGCTCACCAAACAGGGGGCGCAGGGCGAACACCGGGGAGCTGTTTTTT
CDR3 protein: CASSPNRGRRANTGELFF

V gene: TRBV4-1
D gene: -
J gene: TRBJ1-5
clone size: -
CDR3 DNA: TGCGCCAGCAGCCAGGGCAGGGGATACGATAGCAATCAGCCCCAGCATTTT
CDR3 protein: CASSQGRGYDSNQPQHF

V gene: TRBV15
D gene: -
J gene: TRBJ1-2
clone size: -
CDR3 DNA: TGTGCCACCAGCAGAGATCGGAGGCCAGGTAAAGAGAACTATGGCTACACCTTC
CDR3 protein: CATSRDRRPGKENYGYTF

V gene: TRBV3-1/TRBV3-2
D gene: -
J gene: TRBJ1-3
clone size: -
CDR3 DNA: TGTGCCAGCAGCCTCGGGACACCTGGAGACACCATATATTTT
CDR3 protein: CASSLGTPGDTIYF

V gene: TRBV7-2
D gene: -
J gene: TRBJ1-2
clone size: few
CDR3 DNA: TGTGCCAGCAGCTCACACACAAACAGGGCGCACTATGGCTACACCTTC
CDR3 protein: CASSSHTNRAHYGYTF

V gene: TRBV3-1/TRBV3-2
D gene: TRBD2
J gene: TRBJ2-2
clone size: -
CDR3 DNA: TGTGCCAGCAGCCAATCCCTCGTGAAGTCGGGGGGGGACACCGGGGAGCTGTTTTTT
CDR3 protein: CASSQSLVKSGGDTGELFF

V gene: TRBV28
D gene: TRBD1
J gene: TRBJ2-7
clone size: -
CDR3 DNA: TGTGCCAGCAGTTTAGCCGGGACAGACTACGAGCAGTACTTC
CDR3 protein: CASSLAGTDYEQYF

V gene: TRBV3-1/TRBV3-2
D gene: -
J gene: TRBJ2-2
clone size: -
CDR3 DNA: TGTGCCAGCAGCCAAGAAACGCGGGGAACCGGGGAGCTGTTTTTT
CDR3 protein: CASSQETRGTGELFF

V gene: TRBV11-3
D gene: TRBD2
J gene: TRBJ2-7
clone size: -
CDR3 DNA: TGTGCCAGCAGCTTAGACGAAACTAGCGGGGGGCCCCACTCCTACGAGCAGTACTTC
CDR3 protein: CASSLDETSGGPHSYEQYF

V gene: TRBV19
D gene: -
J gene: TRBJ1-1
clone size: once
CDR3 DNA: TGTGCCAGTGGGGCTTGGGGAACCGAAGCTTTCTTT
CDR3 protein: CASGAWGTEAFF

V gene: TRBV10-1
D gene: -
J gene: TRBJ1-4
clone size: -
CDR3 DNA: TGCGCCAGCAGTGAGCTGCGGGCTATGGGAAAACTGTTTTTT
CDR3 protein: CASSELRAMGKLFF

V gene: TRBV5-3
D gene: -
J gene: TRBJ1-5
clone size: few
CDR3 DNA: TGTGCCAGAAGCTCCACTCGCCCGTCCCTTGGCAATCAGCCCCAGCATTTT
CDR3 protein: CARSSTRPSLGNQPQHF

V gene: TRBV6-5
D gene: TRBD2
J gene: TRBJ2-3
clone size: -
CDR3 DNA: TGTGCCAGCAGTTACTTGGGACTAGCGAGCACAGATACGCAGTATTTT
CDR3 protein: CASSYLGLASTDTQYF

V gene: TRBV18
D gene: -
J gene: TRBJ1-6
clone size: -
CDR3 DNA: TGTGCCAGCTCACCAACAGGCGGCAATTCACCCCTCCACTTT
CDR3 protein: CASSPTGGNSPLHF

V gene: TRBV6-1
D gene: -
J gene: TRBJ2-7
clone size: -
CDR3 DNA: TGTGCCAGCAGTGATAGCTACGAGCAGTACTTC
CDR3 protein: CASSDSYEQYF

V gene: TRBV7-6
D gene: -
J gene: TRBJ1-1
clone size: -
CDR3 DNA: TGTGCCAGCAGCTTAGGGTTAAACATGAACACTGAAGCTTTCTTT
CDR3 protein: CASSLGLNMNTEAFF

V gene: TRBV10-3
D gene: TRBD1
J gene: TRBJ2-1
clone size: -
CDR3 DNA: TGTGCCATCAGTGAGTCGAATGGACAGGCCTACAATGAGCAGTTCTTC
CDR3 protein: CAISESNGQAYNEQFF

V gene: TRBV11-3
D gene: TRBD1
J gene: TRBJ2-2
clone size: -
CDR3 DNA: TGTGCCAGCAGCTCAGGACAGGGGAGGAACACCGGGGAGCTGTTTTTT
CDR3 protein: CASSSGQGRNTGELFF

V gene: TRBV5-6
D gene: -
J gene: TRBJ2-7
clone size: -
CDR3 DNA: TGTGCCAGCAGCTTGGGCTGGGGACTCCCCTACGAGCAGTACTTC
CDR3 protein: CASSLGWGLPYEQYF

V gene: TRBV7-2
D gene: TRBD2
J gene: TRBJ2-1
clone size: -
CDR3 DNA: TGTGCCAGCAGCCCTACTAGCGGGGACTACAATGAGCAGTTCTTC
CDR3 protein: CASSPTSGDYNEQFF

V gene: TRBV27
D gene: -
J gene: TRBJ2-7
clone size: -
CDR3 DNA: TGTGCCAGCAGTTTCCGCCCGGACAGTCTCAACGAGCAGTACTTC
CDR3 protein: CASSFRPDSLNEQYF

V gene: TRBV5-1
D gene: TRBD1
J gene: TRBJ2-5
clone size: once
CDR3 DNA: TGCGCCAGCAGCCCCGGACAGGGTTTCGAGACCCAGTACTTC
CDR3 protein: CASSPGQGFETQYF

V gene: TRBV6-6
D gene: -
J gene: TRBJ1-1
clone size: -
CDR3 DNA: TGTGCCAGCAGGGAGGGGTTGAACACTGAAGCTTTCTTT
CDR3 protein: CASREGLNTEAFF

V gene: TRBV6-2/TRBV6-3
D gene: TRBD2
J gene: TRBJ2-2
clone size: -
CDR3 DNA: TGTGCCAGCAGTGCCGGACTAGCGGGTACAGACAGATTACTCGAGGAGCTGTTTTTT
CDR3 protein: CASSAGLAGTDRLLEELFF

V gene: TRBV18
D gene: -
J gene: TRBJ2-7
clone size: -
CDR3 DNA: TGTGCCAGCTCACTGGGGCCCTTCTACGAGCAGTACTTC
CDR3 protein: CASSLGPFYEQYF

V gene: TRBV7-9
D gene: TRBD2
J gene: TRBJ2-2
clone size: -
CDR3 DNA: TGTGCCAGCAGCCTTAGCGGGGGGTCCACCGGGGAGCTGTTTTTT
CDR3 protein: CASSLSGGSTGELFF

V gene: TRBV25-1
D gene: TRBD1
J gene: TRBJ2-7
clone size: -
CDR3 DNA: TGTGCCAGCAGTGTACCGGGACAGGGTCAGAACTCCTACGAGCAGTACTTC
CDR3 protein: CASSVPGQGQNSYEQYF

V gene: TRBV11-2
D gene: TRBD1
J gene: TRBJ1-1
clone size: -
CDR3 DNA: TGTGCCAGCAGCTTAGCGGGACAGACGAACACTGAAGCTTTCTTT
CDR3 protein: CASSLAGQTNTEAFF

V gene: TRBV23-1
D gene: TRBD1
J gene: TRBJ1-2
clone size: -
CDR3 DNA: TGCGCCAGCAGTCAAGCGGCCGGGACAGGGGACTATGGCTACACCTTC
CDR3 protein: CASSQAAGTGDYGYTF

V gene: TRBV5-6
D gene: -
J gene: TRBJ2-7
clone size: -
CDR3 DNA: TGTGCCAGCAGCTTGGGACAGTATCCCTACGAGCAGTACTTC
CDR3 protein: CASSLGQYPYEQYF

V gene: TRBV7-8
D gene: TRBD1
J gene: TRBJ1-5
clone size: once
CDR3 DNA: TGTGCCAGCAGCAGACGGGAGTTACAGGGGAATCAGCCCCAGCATTTT
CDR3 protein: CASSRRELQGNQPQHF

V gene: TRBV5-1
D gene: -
J gene: TRBJ1-3
clone size: -
CDR3 DNA: TGCGCCAGCAGCTTGGGGACAGAAGGAGGAAACACCATATATTTT
CDR3 protein: CASSLGTEGGNTIYF

V gene: TRBV18
D gene: -
J gene: TRBJ2-7
clone size: -
CDR3 DNA: TGTGCCAGCTCACCAGCAGATATTATCTCCTACGAGCAGTACTTC
CDR3 protein: CASSPADIISYEQYF

V gene: TRBV5-6
D gene: -
J gene: TRBJ1-2
clone size: -
CDR3 DNA: TGTGCCAGCAGCTTACAGGCGACGTATGGCTACACCTTC
CDR3 protein: CASSLQATYGYTF

V gene: TRBV10-2
D gene: -
J gene: TRBJ1-1
clone size: once
CDR3 DNA: TGCGCCAGCAGACTGGGAGGCACTGAAGCTTTCTTT
CDR3 protein: CASRLGGTEAFF

V gene: TRBV5-1
D gene: -
J gene: TRBJ1-2
clone size: -
CDR3 DNA: TGCGCCAGCAGCTTGGTCCGGACAGACTATGGCTACACCTTC
CDR3 protein: CASSLVRTDYGYTF

V gene: TRBV30
D gene: -
J gene: TRBJ1-5
clone size: once
CDR3 DNA: TGTGCCTGGAGTCCAGGGCCGAATCAGCCCCAGCATTTT
CDR3 protein: CAWSPGPNQPQHF

V gene: TRBV5-6
D gene: TRBD1
J gene: TRBJ1-2
clone size: -
CDR3 DNA: TGTGCCAGCAGCCTCGAGGGGGCGGTAGGCTACACCTTC
CDR3 protein: CASSLEGAVGYTF

V gene: TRBV18
D gene: -
J gene: TRBJ1-4
clone size: -
CDR3 DNA: TGTGCCAGCTCACGCGGGAATGAAAAACTGTTTTTT
CDR3 protein: CASSRGNEKLFF